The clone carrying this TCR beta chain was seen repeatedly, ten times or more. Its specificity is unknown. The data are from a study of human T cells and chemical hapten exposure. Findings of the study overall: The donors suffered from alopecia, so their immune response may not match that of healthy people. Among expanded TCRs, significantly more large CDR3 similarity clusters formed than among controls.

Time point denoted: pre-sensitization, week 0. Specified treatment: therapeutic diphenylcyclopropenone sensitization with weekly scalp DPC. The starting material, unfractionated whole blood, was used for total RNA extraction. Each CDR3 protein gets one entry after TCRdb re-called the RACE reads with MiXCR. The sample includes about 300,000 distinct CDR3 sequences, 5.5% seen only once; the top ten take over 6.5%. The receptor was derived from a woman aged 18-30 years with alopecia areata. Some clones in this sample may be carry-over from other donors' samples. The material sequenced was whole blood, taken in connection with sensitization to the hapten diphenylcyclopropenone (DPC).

The CDR3 DNA reads TGTGCCACCAGCAGAGATCGAGGGATCCTACAAGAGACCCAGTACTTC. This sequence encodes CATSRDRGILQETQYF. The chain employs TRBV15 and TRBJ2-5, with a weak D call TRBD2 (5 bases). CDR3 length: 16 residues. Trimming stripped 0 bases from V and 2 bases from J, with 13 bases between. Germline loops: CDR1 LNHNV, CDR2 YYDKDF (reference sequence).